These 21 T cell receptor beta chains originate from one sample sequenced in a study of blood T cell repertoires in COVID-19. This table comes from immunoSEQ multiplex PCR, and its TCRdb copy is limited to in-frame clones, with some not included. The sample shows approximately 390,000 clones, approximately 87% of them seen only once. The sample taken for sequencing was PBMCs or T cells enriched from blood (not recorded which). All receptors come from a woman between 50 and 59 years old who had recovered from COVID-19.

The chain combines TRBV7-3 with TRBJ2-7; TRBD2 agrees at 8 bases. This CDR3 region has 16 residues. Germline values: CDR1 SGHTA, CDR2 FQGTGA. The junction had 7 bases not matched to a gene; V was cut back by 3 bases and J by 0 bases. CDR3 in amino acids: CASSLVGGASSYEQYF. In DNA, the CDR3 is TGTGCCAGCAGCTTGGTCGGGGGGGCGAGCTCCTACGAGCAGTACTTC.

The chain employs TRBV6-5 and TRBJ1-2; 7 nucleotides match TRBD1. This CDR3 spans 15 amino acids. V shed 4 bases and J 9 bases; nucleotides not matched to a gene: 14. The germline V gene encodes CDR1 MNHEY and CDR2 SVGAGI. CDR3 in DNA: TGTGCCAGCAGTTCTTCCGACAGGGTTAAAAGGAGCTACACCTTC. This sequence encodes CASSSSDRVKRSYTF.

The chain joins TRBV6-5 to TRBJ1-5, with TRBD1 matching over 8 bases. CDR1 and CDR2 from the germline V gene are MNHEY and SVGAGI. The CDR3 contains 14 residues. V lost 6 bases to trimming and J lost 6 bases; unmatched junction nucleotides: 7. CDR3 sequence: CASSTDRGFQPQHF. For the CDR3, the DNA is TGTGCCAGCAGCACAGACAGGGGCTTTCAGCCCCAGCATTTT.

The V gene is TRBV5-1, the J gene TRBJ1-2; 9 nucleotides align to TRBD1. The CDR3 is 14 residues long. J gave up 7 bases and V 0 bases, and 4 bases lay outside the gene matches. CDR1 and CDR2 (germline): SGHRS, YFSETQ. In DNA, the CDR3 is TGCGCCAGCAGCTTGGTTGGACAGGGGAGTGGCTACACCTTC. Translation gives CASSLVGQGSGYTF.

This chain connects TRBV5-1 to TRBJ2-2, with D perhaps matching TRBD1 (5 bases). CDR1 is SGHRS, CDR2 YFSETQ, per germline. Trimming removed 4 bases at V and 7 bases at J, with 11 bases between. This CDR3 is built from 13 residues. The CDR3 DNA sequence: TGCGCCAGCAGCCCTGGACAAGTCGGGGAGCTGTTTTTT. Its protein is CASSPGQVGELFF.

The V call is TRBV6-2 or TRBV6-3, the J call TRBJ1-5; tentative D call: TRBD1 (5 bases). The V gene's germline CDR1 is MNHEY and CDR2 SVGEGT. With 5 bases removed from V and 6 bases from J, the gap between germline ends came to 17 bases. The CDR3 spans 15 residues. The DNA of the CDR3 is TGTGCCAGCAGTAAATGGGGGGTGGCCTCTCAGCCCCAGCATTTT. Amino acids: CASSKWGVASQPQHF.

The chain uses TRBV12-3 or TRBV12-4 and TRBJ1-2; 9 bases line up with TRBD1. V lost 5 bases, J lost 7 bases, and 5 bases stayed unmatched. The CDR3 sequence is 13 residues long. The CDR3 region has the DNA TGTGCCAGCAGTACAGGGGGCTCGAGTGGCTACACCTTC. It codes for CASSTGGSSGYTF.

J is TRBJ2-5 and V is TRBV7-9; possible D gene TRBD2, 7 bases. This CDR3 has 15 amino acids. V lost 4 bases and J 2 bases, leaving 14 bases between the germline ends. Germline V gene sequence: CDR1 SEHNR, CDR2 FQNEAQ (reference sequence). The CDR3 DNA follows: TGTGCCAGCAGCTGGGGAGGGACACTGCAAGAGACCCAGTACTTC. It yields the protein CASSWGGTLQETQYF.

The chain links TRBV5-4 to TRBJ2-5; the match to TRBD1 covers 11 bases. This CDR3 comprises 15 residues. CDR1 is SGHNT and CDR2 is YYREEE in the germline V gene (reference sequence). Losses at the gene ends were 6 bases for V and 0 bases for J; bases not matched to a gene: 4. This chain's CDR3 is CASTRDRGYQETQYF. In DNA, the CDR3 is TGTGCCAGCACCCGGGACAGGGGGTACCAAGAGACCCAGTACTTC.

The rearrangement links TRBV4-3 to TRBJ1-2; possible D gene TRBD1, 6 bases. CDR1 is LGHNA and CDR2 is YSLEER in the germline V gene. CDR3 length equals 18 residues. V was trimmed by 0 bases and J by 4 bases, leaving 21 bases between them. CDR3 loop: CASSQDRGPSPDLYGYTF. CDR3 nucleotide sequence: TGCGCCAGCAGCCAAGACAGGGGACCTTCCCCGGATCTCTATGGCTACACCTTC.

This clone was detected only a few times. The chain uses TRBV7-9 and TRBJ1-1; D call uncertain. CDR3 length: 12 amino acids. Germline V gives CDR1 SEHNR, CDR2 FQNEAQ (reference sequence). V was pared by 5 bases and J by 7 bases, with 11 bases between. Written as DNA, the CDR3 is TGTGCCAGCAGCCAGAGCGACGGTGAAGCTTTCTTT. As protein: CASSQSDGEAFF.

V gene TRBV30 combines with J gene TRBJ1-1, with a weak D call TRBD1 (6 bases). The germline gives CDR1 GTSNPN, CDR2 SVGIG (reference sequence). V was trimmed by 7 bases and J by 4 bases, leaving 16 bases between them. The CDR3 covers 13 residues. Here the CDR3 DNA reads TGTGCCTCATCCAGGGCCAGGGGCACTGAAGCTTTCTTT. This sequence encodes CASSRARGTEAFF.

The chain combines TRBV10-3 with TRBJ2-6; 7 bases are a match to TRBD1. V was pared by 5 bases and J by 2 bases, with 3 bases of the junction left unmatched. Germline assignment: CDR1 ENHRY and CDR2 SYGVKD. This CDR3 is 15 amino acids long. CDR3 in amino acids: CAISRGLTGANVLTF. The DNA of the CDR3 is TGTGCCATCAGTAGGGGGCTGACTGGGGCCAACGTCCTGACTTTC.

This chain links TRBV10-3 with TRBJ2-7; 14 bases agree with TRBD2. The CDR3 has 15 amino acids. CDR1 is ENHRY, CDR2 SYGVKD, per germline. The ends lost 6 bases at V and 2 bases at J; junction bases unmatched: 3. This chain's CDR3 is CAIRGLAGDTYEQYF. CDR3 coding DNA: TGTGCCATCAGGGGACTAGCGGGGGACACCTACGAGCAGTACTTC.

V and J are TRBV6-2 or TRBV6-3 and TRBJ2-5; TRBD2 might be the D (7 bases). This CDR3 is built from 14 residues. The V and J ends lost 5 bases and 4 bases respectively, with 14 bases between them. Germline CDR1 MNHEY, CDR2 SVGEGT. The CDR3 protein is CASSGEGRGETQYF. DNA of the CDR3: TGTGCCAGCAGTGGGGAGGGCAGGGGAGAGACCCAGTACTTC.

The genes are TRBV27 and TRBJ1-1; D may be TRBD1 (5 bases). V was shortened by 2 bases and J by 4 bases, with 8 bases between the two germline ends. The CDR3 length is 13 residues. Germline CDR1 MNHEY, CDR2 SMNVEV (reference sequence). The CDR3 DNA follows: TGTGCCAGCAGTTTAAGGAGGGGCACTGAAGCTTTCTTT. It is translated as CASSLRRGTEAFF.

V is TRBV5-1 and J is TRBJ2-7, with D possibly TRBD1 on 6 matching bases. This CDR3 contains 15 residues. V lost 2 bases and J 1 base, leaving 13 bases between the germline ends. Germline CDR1 is SGHRS and CDR2 is YFSETQ. CDR3: CASSFRQAPSYEQYF. CDR3 nucleotides: TGCGCCAGCAGCTTCAGACAGGCCCCGTCCTACGAGCAGTACTTC.

This rearrangement joins TRBV7-3 to TRBJ2-1; a weak D match, TRBD2 (5 bases). Germline CDR1 is SGHTA and CDR2 is FQGTGA. CDR3 length equals 12 residues. The V and J ends lost 5 bases and 7 bases respectively, with 9 bases between them. The CDR3: CASSLGANEQFF. CDR3 coding DNA: TGTGCCAGCAGCCTGGGAGCTAATGAGCAGTTCTTC.

The chain combines TRBV10-3 with TRBJ2-5, with a possible D match to TRBD2 (6 bases). Germline CDR1 reads ENHRY; CDR2 reads SYGVKD. With 3 bases removed from V and 1 base from J, the gap between germline ends came to 9 bases. This CDR3 has 14 residues. CDR3 DNA: TGTGCCATCAGTGAACGGGGGTCCCAAGAGACCCAGTACTTC. As protein: CAISERGSQETQYF.

This clone was found once. This chain joins TRBV5-1 and TRBJ2-3, with D tentatively TRBD1 (7 bases). V was pared by 7 bases and J by 1 base, with 13 bases between. The CDR3 covers 14 residues. The germline gives CDR1 SGHRS, CDR2 YFSETQ. The chain's CDR3 is CASGQGGGTDTQYF. The CDR3 coding sequence is TGCGCCAGCGGCCAGGGGGGTGGCACAGATACGCAGTATTTT.

The chain recombines TRBV4-1 with TRBJ1-6; D remains unclear. CDR1 and CDR2 (germline): MGHRA, YSYEKL. CDR3 size: 15 residues. The ends were cut back, 0 bases at V and 8 bases at J, with 11 bases in the middle. DNA of the CDR3: TGCGCCAGCAGCCAAGATTGGGCTACGGATTCACCCCTCCACTTT. This encodes CASSQDWATDSPLHF.